The TCR beta chain described here comes from a study of control samples from healthy donors and cancer patients. This table comes from immunoSEQ multiplex PCR, and its TCRdb copy is limited to in-frame clones, with some not included. The sample records roughly 40,000 clones, around nine tenths being singletons. Germline assignment: CDR1 SGHRS and CDR2 YFSETQ. The CDR3 runs 14 residues. The V gene lost 0 bases and the J gene lost 7 bases, with 11 bases spanning the gap. J is TRBJ1-5 and V is TRBV5-1, with D maybe TRBD1 (6 bases). Sequences were obtained from blood. The clonotype comes from a woman aged 45-65 years in good health. CDR3 sequence: CASSLEGGGQPQHF. The CDR3 nucleotides read TGCGCCAGCAGCTTGGAGGGGGGAGGCCAGCCCCAGCATTTT.